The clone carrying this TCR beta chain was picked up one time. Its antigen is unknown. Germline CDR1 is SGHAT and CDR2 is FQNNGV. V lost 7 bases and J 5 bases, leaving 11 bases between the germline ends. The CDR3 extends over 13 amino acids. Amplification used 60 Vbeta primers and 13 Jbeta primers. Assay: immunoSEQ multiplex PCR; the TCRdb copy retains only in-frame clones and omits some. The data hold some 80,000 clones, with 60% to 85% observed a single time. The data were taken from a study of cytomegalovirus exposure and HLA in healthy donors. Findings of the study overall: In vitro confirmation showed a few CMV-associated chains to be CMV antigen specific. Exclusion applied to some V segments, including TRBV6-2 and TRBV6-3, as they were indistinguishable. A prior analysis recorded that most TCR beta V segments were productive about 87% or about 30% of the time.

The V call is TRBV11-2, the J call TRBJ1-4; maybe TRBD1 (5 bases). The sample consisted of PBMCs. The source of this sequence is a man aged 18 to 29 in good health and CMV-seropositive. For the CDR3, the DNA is TGTGCCAGCACCCGGACAATAAATGAAAAACTGTTTTTT. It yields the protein CASTRTINEKLFF.